Below, one T cell receptor beta chain is given with its context. V dropped 5 bases and J dropped 3; count of bases not matched to a gene: 8. The CDR3 runs to 15 residues. The germline CDR1 and CDR2 sequences are SGHVS and FNYEAQ. The time point here: persistent/refractory GD, antithyroid drugs over 5 years with positive TRAb. PBMCs provided the RNA from which the TCR library was made. Arm-PCR with iRepertoire HTBI primers amplified the CDR3 regions for these TCR beta libraries. Via MiXCR, TCRdb re-called the multiplex PCR reads, giving one row per CDR3 protein. The table includes around 510,000 distinct CDR3 sequences, around 21% detected once. These data belong to a study of regulatory T cells in long-lasting Graves disease.

The V call is TRBV7-6, the J call TRBJ2-7, with 9 nucleotides matching TRBD2. The TCR originated in a female donor with Graves disease. The starting material was peripheral blood mononuclear cells (PBMCs), obtained when the disease was refractory, from a patient treated with antithyroid drugs. The CDR3 reads CASSPRLAANYEQYF. CDR3 nucleotide sequence: TGTGCCAGCAGCCCCCGACTAGCGGCAAACTACGAGCAGTACTTC.